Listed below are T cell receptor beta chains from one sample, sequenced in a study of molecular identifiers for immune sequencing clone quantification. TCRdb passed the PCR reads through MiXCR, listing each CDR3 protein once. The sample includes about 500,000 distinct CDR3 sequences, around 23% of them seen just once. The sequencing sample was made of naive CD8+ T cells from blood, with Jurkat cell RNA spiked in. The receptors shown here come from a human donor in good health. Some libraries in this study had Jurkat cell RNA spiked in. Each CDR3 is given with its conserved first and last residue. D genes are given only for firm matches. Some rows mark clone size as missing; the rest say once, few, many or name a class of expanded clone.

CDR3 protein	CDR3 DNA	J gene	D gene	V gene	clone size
CASSLSGGGEGTDTQYF	TGTGCCAGCAGCCTCTCAGGGGGAGGCGAGGGTACAGATACGCAGTATTTT	TRBJ2-3	.	TRBV12-3/TRBV12-4	many
CASSYVSGTRDTQYF	TGTGCCAGCAGTTATGTTTCAGGGACGAGGGATACGCAGTATTTT	TRBJ2-3	.	TRBV6-2/TRBV6-3	few
CASSYSNPSLVYTDTQYF	TGTGCCAGCAGTTACTCGAATCCTAGCTTGGTGTACACAGATACGCAGTATTTT	TRBJ2-3	.	TRBV6-5	.
CASSLRDSLANTEAFF	TGTGCCAGCAGCCTACGGGACAGTCTCGCGAACACTGAAGCTTTCTTT	TRBJ1-1	TRBD1	TRBV6-1	few
CAWSAGVWPDTQYF	TGTGCCTGGAGTGCTGGGGTTTGGCCAGATACGCAGTATTTT	TRBJ2-3	.	TRBV30	.
CASSLIGGNYGYTF	TGTGCCAGCAGTTTAATCGGAGGGAACTATGGCTACACCTTC	TRBJ1-2	.	TRBV28	.
CAAGAGGEAFF	TGTGCTGCAGGCGCGGGGGGTGAAGCTTTCTTT	TRBJ1-1	.	TRBV30	many
CATGLRQIGANVLTF	TGTGCCACCGGATTAAGACAGATCGGGGCCAACGTCCTGACTTTC	TRBJ2-6	.	TRBV6-5	few
CASSPWDKASTDTQYF	TGTGCCAGCAGTCCCTGGGACAAAGCTAGCACAGATACGCAGTATTTT	TRBJ2-3	.	TRBV12-3/TRBV12-4	many
CASSLGQRNTEAFF	TGTGCCAGCAGCCTGGGGCAGAGGAACACTGAAGCTTTCTTT	TRBJ1-1	.	TRBV5-6	few
CASSQLMTGYYQMNTEAFF	TGTGCCAGCAGCCAACTTATGACAGGCTATTATCAAATGAACACTGAAGCTTTCTTT	TRBJ1-1	.	TRBV28	many
CAWTRSSYNSPLHF	TGTGCCTGGACCAGGAGCTCCTATAATTCACCCCTCCACTTT	TRBJ1-6	.	TRBV30	.
CASSFGRDTRDEQFF	TGTGCCAGCAGTTTTGGGCGGGATACCCGGGATGAGCAGTTCTTC	TRBJ2-1	.	TRBV28	few
CASSQAPGLAYEQYF	TGCGCCAGCAGCCAAGCCCCGGGGCTAGCCTACGAGCAGTACTTC	TRBJ2-7	.	TRBV4-1	few
CASSLAETSTDTQYF	TGCGCCAGCAGCTTGGCCGAAACTAGCACAGATACGCAGTATTTT	TRBJ2-3	.	TRBV5-1	many
CASSYPPGDPGDYGYTF	TGTGCCAGCAGCTACCCACCAGGGGACCCAGGGGACTATGGCTACACCTTC	TRBJ1-2	.	TRBV7-9	.
CASSLKAANYEQYF	TGTGCCAGCAGTTTAAAGGCAGCTAACTACGAGCAGTACTTC	TRBJ2-7	.	TRBV27	.
CASSLPGQNFNEQFF	TGTGCCAGCAGCCTCCCGGGGCAGAACTTCAATGAGCAGTTCTTC	TRBJ2-1	.	TRBV11-2	.
CASSPFGGVSNQPQHF	TGTGCCAGCAGCCCCTTCGGAGGGGTAAGCAATCAGCCCCAGCATTTT	TRBJ1-5	.	TRBV7-9	few
CASSGIKASGGPDTQYF	TGTGCCAGCAGTGGGATTAAGGCTAGCGGGGGTCCAGATACGCAGTATTTT	TRBJ2-3	TRBD2	TRBV6-1	many
CASSLMGTGVEETQYF	TGTGCCAGCAGTTTAATGGGGACAGGGGTAGAAGAGACCCAGTACTTC	TRBJ2-5	TRBD1	TRBV27	.
CASSSRPSGGGSDTQHF	TGTGCCAGCAGCTCTAGACCTAGCGGGGGTGGCTCAGATACGCAGCATTTT	TRBJ1-5	.	TRBV7-2	once
CASSYLTDTEAFF	TGTGCCAGCAGTTATTTAACGGACACTGAAGCTTTCTTT	TRBJ1-1	.	TRBV27	many
CASGNLGQSEQYF	TGTGCCAGCGGAAACCTGGGACAGAGCGAGCAGTACTTC	TRBJ2-7	TRBD1	TRBV28	few
CASSQALDVRDGQYF	TGTGCCAGCAGCCAAGCCCTGGACGTACGGGACGGGCAGTACTTC	TRBJ2-7	.	TRBV14	many
CSARDSQGTNEKLFF	TGCAGTGCTAGGGATAGCCAGGGGACTAATGAAAAACTGTTTTTT	TRBJ1-4	.	TRBV20-1	few
CASSIGAGLVQPQHF	TGTGCCAGTAGTATAGGGGCAGGGTTGGTACAGCCCCAGCATTTT	TRBJ1-5	.	TRBV19	.
CAIKGSRVLEDTQYF	TGTGCCATCAAAGGGAGCCGGGTTTTGGAGGATACGCAGTATTTT	TRBJ2-3	.	TRBV10-3	many
CSARDLGQGSDEQFF	TGCAGTGCTAGAGATCTGGGGCAGGGTAGCGATGAGCAATTCTTC	TRBJ2-1	.	TRBV20-1	.
CASSLDPLAVSTDTQYF	TGTGCCAGCAGCTTGGACCCTCTAGCGGTTAGCACAGATACGCAGTATTTT	TRBJ2-3	TRBD2	TRBV5-6	many
CASSWTGGQEPQYF	TGTGCCAGCAGCTGGACAGGGGGACAAGAGCCCCAGTACTTC	TRBJ2-5	TRBD1	TRBV11-2	few
CASSEDVAIGPDTQYF	TGCGCCAGCAGTGAGGACGTAGCCATCGGCCCAGATACGCAGTATTTT	TRBJ2-3	.	TRBV10-1	few
CASSWALNTEAFF	TGCGCCAGCAGCTGGGCCTTGAACACTGAAGCTTTCTTT	TRBJ1-1	.	TRBV4-1	many
CASSIRAGELFF	TGTGCCAGTAGTATAAGGGCCGGGGAGCTGTTTTTT	TRBJ2-2	.	TRBV19	few
CASTHSGTSVYEQYF	TGTGCCAGCACCCACTCCGGGACTAGCGTCTACGAGCAGTACTTC	TRBJ2-7	TRBD2	TRBV12-3/TRBV12-4	few
CASSSPGPGGAEAFF	TGTGCCAGCAGCTCCCCCGGACCGGGCGGCGCTGAAGCTTTCTTC	TRBJ1-1	.	TRBV6-5	few
CASSLRGFSNQPQHF	TGTGCCAGCAGCTTAAGGGGCTTTAGCAATCAGCCCCAGCATTTT	TRBJ1-5	.	TRBV7-8	many